This T cell receptor (beta chain) was sequenced during a study of blood T cell repertoires in COVID-19. Clones were sequenced by immunoSEQ multiplex PCR, and TCRdb holds only the in-frame ones, with some missing. Of 400,000 to 550,000 clones in the sample, around 89% were seen once. Germline lookup yields CDR1 MNHEY and CDR2 SVGAGI. The CDR3 runs to 14 residues. Trimming cost V 0 bases and J 7 bases, with 12 bases left between them. This clone occurred once. This receptor was obtained from a woman aged 25 to 39 with acute or convalescent COVID-19. J is TRBJ1-1 and V is TRBV6-5; D call uncertain. The source material was peripheral blood. Here the CDR3 DNA reads TGTGCCAGCAGTTACTCGATAGGAGGACTTGAAGCTTTCTTT. It translates to CASSYSIGGLEAFF.